In its sample, the clone carrying this T cell receptor (beta chain) was seen a few times. Antigen specificity is unknown. This CDR3 spans 13 amino acids. Trimming took 5 bases from V and 4 from J; bases not matched to a gene: 4. The sample is drawn from a study of CD8 T cells in ankylosing spondylitis. Findings and caveats of the study: Reportedly, disease-linked clones are significantly enriched in ankylosing spondylitis patients' matched synovial fluid. Past studies reported some motif variants in reactive arthritis synovial fluid and blood.

TCRdb re-called the 5' RACE reads with MiXCR, one entry per CDR3 protein. The data show roughly 180,000 distinct CDR3 sequences, 10% to 15% seen once. The chain combines TRBV12-3 or TRBV12-4 with TRBJ1-2; 7 positions agree with TRBD1. The sequenced sample was blood, either unsorted or a sorted T cell fraction (not recorded which). The receptor was isolated from a female donor with ankylosing spondylitis or in good health (not recorded which). The CDR3 sequence: CASSLQGSYGYTF. The DNA of the CDR3 is TGTGCCAGCAGTCTACAGGGGAGCTATGGCTACACCTTC.